The clone carrying this TCR beta chain was seen a handful of times. The repertoire was sequenced with immunoSEQ multiplex PCR; TCRdb's copy has only in-frame clones and lacks some. The table includes about 40,000 clones, more than 80% detected once. This record comes from a study of T cell changes during pregnancy in multiple sclerosis. V dropped 8 bases and J dropped 0 bases, with 10 bases sitting between them. The CDR3 has 13 amino acids. Germline V CDR1 and CDR2: SEHNR, FQNEAQ (reference sequence). The sequence derives from a female donor with multiple sclerosis, enrolled in a pregnancy study. This specimen consisted of CD4+ T cells from peripheral blood mononuclear cells, obtained in the third trimester of pregnancy. The V gene is TRBV7-9, the J gene TRBJ1-1, with D maybe TRBD1 (5 bases). The CDR3: CASGGTVNTEAFF. The CDR3 DNA is TGTGCCAGCGGCGGGACGGTGAACACTGAAGCTTTCTTT.